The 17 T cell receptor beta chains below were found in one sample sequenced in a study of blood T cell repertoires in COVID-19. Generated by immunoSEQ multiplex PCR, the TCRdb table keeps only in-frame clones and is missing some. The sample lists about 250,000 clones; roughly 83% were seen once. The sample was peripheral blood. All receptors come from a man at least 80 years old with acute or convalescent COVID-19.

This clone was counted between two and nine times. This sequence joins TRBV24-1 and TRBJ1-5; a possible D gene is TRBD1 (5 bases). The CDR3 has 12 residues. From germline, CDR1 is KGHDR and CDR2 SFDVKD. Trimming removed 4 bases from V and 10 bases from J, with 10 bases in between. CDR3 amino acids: CATSEDRTPQHF. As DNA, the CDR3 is TGTGCCACCAGTGAGGATCGGACACCCCAGCATTTT.

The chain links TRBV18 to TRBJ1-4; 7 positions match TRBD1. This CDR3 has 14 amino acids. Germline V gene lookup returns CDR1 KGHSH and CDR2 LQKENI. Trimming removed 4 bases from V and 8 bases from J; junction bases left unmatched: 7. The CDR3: CASSLRQGKEKLFF. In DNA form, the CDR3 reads TGTGCCAGCTCACTAAGACAGGGCAAGGAAAAACTGTTTTTT. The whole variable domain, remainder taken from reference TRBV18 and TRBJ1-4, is NAGVMQNPRHLVRRRGQEARLRCSPMKGHSHVYWYRQLPEEGLKFMVYLQKENIIDESGMPKERFSAEFPKEGPSILRIQQVVRGDSAAYFCASSLRQGKEKLFFGSGTQLSVL.

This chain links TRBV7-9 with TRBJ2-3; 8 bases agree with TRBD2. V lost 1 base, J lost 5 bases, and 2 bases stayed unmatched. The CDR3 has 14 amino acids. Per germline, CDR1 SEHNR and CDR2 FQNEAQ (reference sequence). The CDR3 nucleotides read TGTGCCAGCAGCTTAGGGCTAGCGGGAGATACGCAGTATTTT. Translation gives CASSLGLAGDTQYF.

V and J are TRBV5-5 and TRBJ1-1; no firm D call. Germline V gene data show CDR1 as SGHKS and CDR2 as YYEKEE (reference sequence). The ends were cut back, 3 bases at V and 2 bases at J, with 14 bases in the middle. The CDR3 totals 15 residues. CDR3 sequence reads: CASSSPFTGNTEAFF. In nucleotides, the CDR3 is TGTGCCAGCAGCTCTCCGTTTACGGGAAACACTGAAGCTTTCTTT.

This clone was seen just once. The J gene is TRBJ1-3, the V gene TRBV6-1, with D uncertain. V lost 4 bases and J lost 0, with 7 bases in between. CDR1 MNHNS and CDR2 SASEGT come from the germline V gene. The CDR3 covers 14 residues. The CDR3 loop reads CASSAASSGNTIYF. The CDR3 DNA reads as TGTGCCAGCAGTGCAGCGAGCTCTGGAAACACCATATATTTT.

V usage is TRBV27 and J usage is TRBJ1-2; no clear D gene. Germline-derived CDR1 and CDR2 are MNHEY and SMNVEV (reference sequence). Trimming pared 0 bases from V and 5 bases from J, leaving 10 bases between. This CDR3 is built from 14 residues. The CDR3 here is CASSLSSRSYGYTF. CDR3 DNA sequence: TGTGCCAGCAGTTTATCATCCAGATCTTATGGCTACACCTTC.

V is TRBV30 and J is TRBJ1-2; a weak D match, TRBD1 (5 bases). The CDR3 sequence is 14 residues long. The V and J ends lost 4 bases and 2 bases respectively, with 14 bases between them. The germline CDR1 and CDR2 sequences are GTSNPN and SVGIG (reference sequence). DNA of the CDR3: TGTGCCTGGACCAGACAGAATACGAACTATGGCTACACCTTC. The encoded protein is CAWTRQNTNYGYTF. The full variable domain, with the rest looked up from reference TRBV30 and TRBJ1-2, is SQTIHQWPATLVQPVGSPLSLECTVEGTSNPNLYWYRQAAGRGLQLLFYSVGIGQISSEVPQNLSASRPQDRQFILSSKKLLLSDSGFYLCAWTRQNTNYGYTFGSGTRLTVV.

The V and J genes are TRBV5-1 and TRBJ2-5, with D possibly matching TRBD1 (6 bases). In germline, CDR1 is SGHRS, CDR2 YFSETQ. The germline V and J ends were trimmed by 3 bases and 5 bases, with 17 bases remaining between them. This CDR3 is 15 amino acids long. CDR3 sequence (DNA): TGCGCCAGCAGCTATTTTCATCAGGGGTTGGAGACCCAGTACTTC. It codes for CASSYFHQGLETQYF.

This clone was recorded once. CDR3 sequence reads: CASMSGGSLAKNIQYF. In DNA form, the CDR3 reads TGTGCCAGTATGTCTGGGGGGTCACTAGCCAAAAACATTCAGTACTTC. This sequence joins TRBV19 and TRBJ2-4, with D perhaps TRBD2 (6 bases). The germline gives CDR1 LNHDA, CDR2 SQIVND (reference sequence). The CDR3 covers 16 residues. The V end lost 7 bases, the J end lost 0 bases, and 16 bases lay between the germline ends.

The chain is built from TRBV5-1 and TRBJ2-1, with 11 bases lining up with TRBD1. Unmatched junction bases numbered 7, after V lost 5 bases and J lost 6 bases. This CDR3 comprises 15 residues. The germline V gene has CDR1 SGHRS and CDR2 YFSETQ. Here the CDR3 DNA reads TGCGCCAGCAGTTCCGGGACAGGGGGTTTCAATGAGCAGTTCTTC. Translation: CASSSGTGGFNEQFF.

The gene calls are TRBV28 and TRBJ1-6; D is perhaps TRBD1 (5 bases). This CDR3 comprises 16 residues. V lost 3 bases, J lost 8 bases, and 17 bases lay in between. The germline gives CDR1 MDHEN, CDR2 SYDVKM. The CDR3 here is CASSLGRASRDSPLHF. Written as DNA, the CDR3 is TGTGCCAGCAGTTTGGGCAGGGCGTCTCGGGATTCACCCCTCCACTTT.

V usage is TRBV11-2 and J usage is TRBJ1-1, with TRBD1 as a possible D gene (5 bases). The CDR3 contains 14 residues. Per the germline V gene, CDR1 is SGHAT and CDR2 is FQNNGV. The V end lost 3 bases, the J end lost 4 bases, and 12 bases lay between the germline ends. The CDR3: CASSLIRVSTEAFF. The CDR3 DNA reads TGTGCCAGCAGCTTGATCAGGGTTAGCACTGAAGCTTTCTTT. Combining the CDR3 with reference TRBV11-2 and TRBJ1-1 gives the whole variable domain EAGVAQSPRYKIIEKRQSVAFWCNPISGHATLYWYQQILGQGPKLLIQFQNNGVVDDSQLPKDRFSAERLKGVDSTLKIQPAKLEDSAVYLCASSLIRVSTEAFFGQGTRLTVV.

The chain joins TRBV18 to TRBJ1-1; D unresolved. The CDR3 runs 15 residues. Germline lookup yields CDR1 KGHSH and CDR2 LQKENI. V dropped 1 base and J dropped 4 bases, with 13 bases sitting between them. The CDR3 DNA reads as TGTGCCAGCTCACCACGGGAGATCCTGGGCACTGAAGCTTTCTTT. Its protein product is CASSPREILGTEAFF.

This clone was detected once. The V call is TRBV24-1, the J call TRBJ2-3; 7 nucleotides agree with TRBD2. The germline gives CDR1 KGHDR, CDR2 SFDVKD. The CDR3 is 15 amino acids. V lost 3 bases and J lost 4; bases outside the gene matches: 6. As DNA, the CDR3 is TGTGCCACCAGTGATCCCGTGGGAGGGGCAGATACGCAGTATTTT. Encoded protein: CATSDPVGGADTQYF.

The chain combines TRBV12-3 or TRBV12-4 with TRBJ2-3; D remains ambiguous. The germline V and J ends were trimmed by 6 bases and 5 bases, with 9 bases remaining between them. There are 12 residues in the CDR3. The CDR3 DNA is TGTGCCAGCAGCCTTACACAAGATACGCAGTATTTT. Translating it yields CASSLTQDTQYF.

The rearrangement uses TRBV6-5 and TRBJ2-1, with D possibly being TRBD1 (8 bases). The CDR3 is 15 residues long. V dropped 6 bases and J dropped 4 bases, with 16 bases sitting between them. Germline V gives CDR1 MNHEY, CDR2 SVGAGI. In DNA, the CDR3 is TGTGCCAGCAGGCCACAGGGGGGGATTTACAATGAGCAGTTCTTC. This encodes CASRPQGGIYNEQFF.

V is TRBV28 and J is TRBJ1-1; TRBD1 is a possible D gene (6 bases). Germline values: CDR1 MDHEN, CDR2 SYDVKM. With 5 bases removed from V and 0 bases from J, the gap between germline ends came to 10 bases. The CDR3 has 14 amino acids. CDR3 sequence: CASSEWGLNTEAFF. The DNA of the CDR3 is TGTGCCAGCAGTGAGTGGGGGCTGAACACTGAAGCTTTCTTT.